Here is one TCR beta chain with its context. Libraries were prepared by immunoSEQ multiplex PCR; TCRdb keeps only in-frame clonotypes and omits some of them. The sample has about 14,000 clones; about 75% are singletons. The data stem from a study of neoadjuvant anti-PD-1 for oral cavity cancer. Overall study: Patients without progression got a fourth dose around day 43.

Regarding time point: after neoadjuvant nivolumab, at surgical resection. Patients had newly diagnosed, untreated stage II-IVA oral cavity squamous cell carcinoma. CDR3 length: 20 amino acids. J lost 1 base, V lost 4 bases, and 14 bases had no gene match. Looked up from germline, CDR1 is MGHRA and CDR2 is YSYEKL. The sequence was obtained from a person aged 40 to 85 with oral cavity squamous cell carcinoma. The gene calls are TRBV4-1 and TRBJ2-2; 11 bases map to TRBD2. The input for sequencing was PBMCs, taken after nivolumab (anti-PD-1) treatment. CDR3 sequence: CASSPVWDLAGGLNTGELFF. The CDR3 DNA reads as TGCGCCAGCAGCCCAGTTTGGGACCTAGCGGGGGGCCTGAACACCGGGGAGCTGTTTTTT.